Here is one TCR beta chain with its context. This receptor's antigen is unknown. Base qualities were left out, and no much larger clone turns up one base away. The CDR3 sequence holds 14 residues, the cysteine and phenylalanine included. Only CDR3 DNA is held: 42 bases, read in frame from base 1. Trimming takes 2 bases from V and 4 bases from J, and the germline ends sit 9 bases apart. CDR1 is given as MNHGY and CDR2 as SAAAGT, both from the germline V gene. This specimen comes from a study of sequential checkpoint blockade in melanoma (dated by TCRdb to the late 2010s). At the level of the whole study: Patients were randomized 1:1 to first-line nivolumab followed by ipilimumab (arm A) or ipilimumab followed by nivolumab (arm B). Maintenance nivolumab came after each of the two trial sequences. DNA from around 96 pretreatment melanoma tumor samples was subjected to TCRbeta immunosequencing. Twenty-two patients had matched tumor biopsies taken before treatment and at week 13, after single-agent nivolumab (arm A) or ipilimumab (arm B). In about 80% of the matched pre- and post-treatment tumor biopsy pairs, both biopsies came from the same lesion.

TCRbeta CDR3 regions were immunosequenced from genomic DNA with the immunoSEQ Assay. Genomic DNA was amplified by bias-controlled multiplex PCR before high-throughput sequencing. Concerning the study's data processing: To quantify the absolute abundance of each unique TCRbeta CDR3 region, the sequences were collapsed and filtered. Clonality, defined as 1 minus Pielou's evenness, was calculated using only productive rearrangements. Tumor T-cell fraction was calculated by normalizing TCRbeta template counts to the amount of usable DNA, which was estimated from several housekeeping genes. A previously published method was used to identify clones with significantly greater frequencies in on-treatment samples than in baseline samples. TCRdb limited this immuneACCESS table to in-frame rearrangements with V and J called. A share of clones is missing; checked studies link under half to unresolved V genes, and the rest is unexplained. The DNA was the basis for D and trimming; V, J and clone size are from that table. This sample comprises under 15,000 clones, roughly 23% of them detected only once. Of the sample, over 5% is held by the ten largest clones.

Reading the label with the study, this specimen's treatment or condition is: randomized to nivolumab then ipilimumab (arm A) or the reverse (arm B). No trial patient had received prior DNA-damaging chemotherapy. Samples came from patients with melanoma in CheckMate 064, a randomized, open-label phase II trial of sequential checkpoint blockade. Genomic DNA from formalin-fixed paraffin-embedded (FFPE) tissue samples was used for tumor TCR sequencing. Beyond this particular receptor, the publication reports: The response-prediction model combining TCR metrics and mutation burden needs validation in larger, independent patient cohorts. Among patients in arm A, the nivolumab-first arm, pretreatment tumor TIL clonality was associated with response (P = .04). Patients with increases in tumor T-cell fraction and clonality by week 13 were approximately 30 times more likely to achieve clinical benefit. Tumor T-cell fraction and clonality were correlated with PD-L1 staining and CD8+ T-cell counts, but not with mutational load. Small sample sizes and reduced statistical power limited the analyses of tumor T-cell fraction within each arm.

The rearrangement joined TRBV6-8 to TRBJ1-5, with TRBD1 as a weak D call on 5 bases. This TCR came from a human donor with melanoma. The sample consisted of tumor tissue (inferred from file names), taken from a patient given nivolumab and ipilimumab in sequence. In nucleotides, the sequence is TGTGCCAGCAGTTACGGGACCGAGAATCAGCCCCAGCATTTT. Translated, this gives CASSYGTENQPQHF.